These 4 T cell receptor beta chains came from one sample sequenced in a study of cytomegalovirus exposure and HLA in healthy donors. Libraries were prepared by immunoSEQ multiplex PCR; TCRdb keeps only in-frame clonotypes and omits some of them. Of about 78,000 clones in the sample, around 96% were seen once. The sample taken for sequencing was PBMCs. The receptor set was obtained from a man aged 18 to 30 in good health and CMV-seropositive.

CDR3 sequence (DNA): TGTGCCAGCAGTTACTCTCCGGGGGGAGATACGCAGTATTTT. It specifies CASSYSPGGDTQYF. V and J are TRBV6-5 and TRBJ2-3; 7 bases line up with TRBD2. V shed 0 bases, J shed 5 bases, and the junction held 2 bases outside the gene matches. The length of the CDR3 is 14 residues. Germline-derived CDR1 and CDR2 are MNHEY and SVGAGI.

This chain uses TRBV4-1 with TRBJ1-4; the D is unclear. The CDR3 runs 17 residues. The V end was cut by 0 bases, the J end by 7 bases, with 18 bases between. The germline V gene encodes CDR1 MGHRA and CDR2 YSYEKL. CDR3 protein: CASSQDRMGFGGEKLFF. The CDR3 coding sequence is TGCGCCAGCAGCCAAGATCGGATGGGTTTTGGCGGTGAAAAACTGTTTTTT.

This chain joins TRBV6-4 and TRBJ1-2; maybe TRBD1 (6 bases). The CDR3 covers 17 residues. The germline V and J ends were trimmed by 3 bases and 3 bases, with 20 bases remaining between them. Germline values: CDR1 MRHNA, CDR2 SNTAGT. The CDR3 loop is CASSEDSSQGPYYGYTF. CDR3 coding DNA: TGTGCCAGCAGTGAGGACAGTTCGCAGGGACCCTACTATGGCTACACCTTC.

The chain carries TRBV15 and TRBJ2-3; D is unclear. The CDR3 consists of 15 residues. The V gene's germline CDR1 is LNHNV and CDR2 YYDKDF (reference sequence). Trimming left V 0 bases short and J 2 bases short, with 9 bases between. The CDR3 nucleotides read TGTGCCACCAGCAGAGATCGACGGGTCACAGATACGCAGTATTTT. This gives the protein CATSRDRRVTDTQYF.